A selection of T cell receptor beta chains follows, all from one sample in a study of CD8+ T cells in alopecia areata. Produced via immunoSEQ multiplex PCR; TCRdb's table is partial and in-frame only. The sample includes under 150,000 clones, around 53% of them seen just once. The sample in question was CD4+ T cells sorted from blood, obtained at week 4, from a patient treated with tofacitinib. The receptors originated from a human donor with alopecia areata. CDR3s include the opening cysteine and the closing phenylalanine or tryptophan. Each record gives: J gene, D gene, clone size, V gene, CDR3 protein, CDR3 DNA. The D gene is left open where the match is weak. Clone size is shown for a subset of rows, as once, few, many or a class of expanded clone.

j_gene: TRBJ1-5
d_gene: .
abundance: .
v_gene: TRBV4-1
CDR3aa: CASSQGGVNSNQPQHF
CDR3nt: TGCGCCAGCAGCCAAGGCGGGGTGAATAGCAATCAGCCCCAGCATTTT

j_gene: TRBJ1-2
d_gene: .
abundance: .
v_gene: TRBV30
CDR3aa: CAWRSVYYGYTF
CDR3nt: TGTGCCTGGAGGTCAGTTTACTATGGCTACACCTTC

j_gene: TRBJ2-6
d_gene: .
abundance: .
v_gene: TRBV29-1
CDR3aa: CSVVGSGANVLTF
CDR3nt: TGCAGCGTTGTGGGGTCTGGGGCCAACGTCCTGACTTTC

j_gene: TRBJ1-2
d_gene: .
abundance: .
v_gene: TRBV6-5
CDR3aa: CAITGSVYGYTF
CDR3nt: TGTGCCATCACAGGGTCGGTCTATGGCTACACCTTC

j_gene: TRBJ2-2
d_gene: .
abundance: .
v_gene: TRBV4-1
CDR3aa: CASSLTENTGELFF
CDR3nt: TGCGCCAGCAGCTTGACAGAGAACACCGGGGAGCTGTTTTTT

j_gene: TRBJ2-4
d_gene: .
abundance: .
v_gene: TRBV4-1
CDR3aa: CASQSIAGSKNIQYF
CDR3nt: TGCGCCAGCCAATCAATAGCCGGGTCCAAAAACATTCAGTACTTC

j_gene: TRBJ1-6
d_gene: .
abundance: .
v_gene: TRBV19
CDR3aa: CATTDNGGRHNSPLHF
CDR3nt: TGTGCCACTACGGATAACGGGGGCCGGCATAATTCACCCCTCCACTTT

j_gene: TRBJ1-3
d_gene: .
abundance: few
v_gene: TRBV18
CDR3aa: CASSHKKVSGNTIYF
CDR3nt: TGTGCCAGCTCACACAAAAAAGTCTCTGGAAACACCATATATTTT

j_gene: TRBJ2-1
d_gene: TRBD2
abundance: .
v_gene: TRBV30
CDR3aa: CAWSVGGRARYNEQFF
CDR3nt: TGTGCCTGGAGTGTAGGAGGGAGGGCCCGCTACAATGAGCAGTTCTTC

j_gene: TRBJ2-1
d_gene: .
abundance: .
v_gene: TRBV18
CDR3aa: CACRLSSYNEQFF
CDR3nt: TGTGCTTGCAGGTTAAGCTCCTACAATGAGCAGTTCTTC

j_gene: TRBJ1-2
d_gene: .
abundance: once
v_gene: TRBV29-1
CDR3aa: CSVALTYGYTF
CDR3nt: TGCAGCGTTGCACTTACTTATGGCTACACCTTC

j_gene: TRBJ1-1
d_gene: .
abundance: .
v_gene: TRBV18
CDR3aa: CASSSGPLTRRGTEAFF
CDR3nt: TGTGCCAGCTCATCCGGACCTTTGACGCGGAGGGGCACTGAAGCTTTCTTT

j_gene: TRBJ2-5
d_gene: .
abundance: few
v_gene: TRBV7-3
CDR3aa: CASSPNGDGETQYF
CDR3nt: TGTGCCAGCAGCCCAAACGGGGACGGCGAGACCCAGTACTTC

j_gene: TRBJ1-5
d_gene: TRBD1
abundance: .
v_gene: TRBV29-1
CDR3aa: CSVDPLQGTGANQPQHF
CDR3nt: TGCAGCGTTGACCCCTTACAGGGGACAGGGGCCAATCAGCCCCAGCATTTT

j_gene: TRBJ2-2
d_gene: .
abundance: .
v_gene: TRBV5-1
CDR3aa: CASSYRDTGELFF
CDR3nt: TGCGCCAGCAGCTACAGGGACACCGGGGAGCTGTTTTTT

j_gene: TRBJ2-7
d_gene: TRBD1
abundance: .
v_gene: TRBV9
CDR3aa: CASSVAGQSYEQYF
CDR3nt: TGTGCCAGCAGCGTAGCGGGACAGAGCTACGAGCAGTACTTC

j_gene: TRBJ2-7
d_gene: .
abundance: .
v_gene: TRBV30
CDR3aa: CAWSGLYEQYF
CDR3nt: TGTGCCTGGAGCGGACTTTACGAGCAGTACTTC

j_gene: TRBJ1-5
d_gene: .
abundance: .
v_gene: TRBV30
CDR3aa: CAWSVRGNQPQHF
CDR3nt: TGTGCCTGGAGTGTCCGGGGGAATCAGCCCCAGCATTTT

j_gene: TRBJ1-2
d_gene: .
abundance: many
v_gene: TRBV7-2
CDR3aa: CASSLQLARNYGYTF
CDR3nt: TGTGCCAGCAGCTTACAGCTTGCCAGAAACTATGGCTACACCTTC

j_gene: TRBJ2-5
d_gene: .
abundance: .
v_gene: TRBV29-1
CDR3aa: CSVGRVGETQYF
CDR3nt: TGCAGCGTTGGGAGGGTTGGAGAGACCCAGTACTTC

j_gene: TRBJ1-5
d_gene: TRBD1
abundance: .
v_gene: TRBV30
CDR3aa: CAWSTQGARNQPQHF
CDR3nt: TGTGCCTGGAGCACTCAGGGGGCACGGAATCAGCCCCAGCATTTT

j_gene: TRBJ1-1
d_gene: TRBD1
abundance: .
v_gene: TRBV5-1
CDR3aa: CASSSQTGGIGTEAFF
CDR3nt: TGCGCCAGCAGCTCCCAAACAGGGGGAATTGGAACTGAAGCTTTCTTT

j_gene: TRBJ1-2
d_gene: .
abundance: .
v_gene: TRBV4-1
CDR3aa: CASSQDLMGLGHHGYTF
CDR3nt: TGCGCCAGCAGCCAAGACTTAATGGGGTTGGGGCACCATGGCTACACCTTC

j_gene: TRBJ2-3
d_gene: .
abundance: .
v_gene: TRBV2
CDR3aa: CASSQADTQYF
CDR3nt: TGTGCCAGCAGCCAAGCAGATACGCAGTATTTT

j_gene: TRBJ2-5
d_gene: TRBD1
abundance: .
v_gene: TRBV7-9
CDR3aa: CASSSDRGQETQYF
CDR3nt: TGTGCCAGCAGCTCCGACAGGGGGCAAGAGACCCAGTACTTC

j_gene: TRBJ1-2
d_gene: .
abundance: .
v_gene: TRBV5-1
CDR3aa: CASSPRTDMNYGYTF
CDR3nt: TGCGCCAGCAGCCCAAGGACAGACATGAACTATGGCTACACCTTC